This T cell receptor (beta chain) was captured by sequencing in a study of blood T cells in healthy people across ages. The CDR3 contains 16 residues. Germline V gene sequence: CDR1 SGHRS, CDR2 YFSETQ. Losses at the gene ends were 0 bases for V and 2 bases for J; bases not matched to a gene: 2. Next came a second PCR, run for about 7 to 12 cycles, which used a sample-barcoded 5' primer along with a J-beta primer mix. Each CDR3 protein is one row after TCRdb ran MiXCR on the 5' RACE reads. The repertoire has around 780,000 distinct CDR3 sequences, around 25% of them found once; the top ten carry 3%. This sample was shared with a second study, whose subject was T cells of mothers and their children. From that report: T cell clones that were persistent and microchimeric went undetected.

The TCR was taken from a boy under 18 in good health. The rearrangement uses TRBV5-1 and TRBJ2-6; 7 bases agree with TRBD2. Sequencing was performed on blood. The chain's CDR3 is CASSLALAAGANVLTF. In nucleotides, the CDR3 is TGCGCCAGCAGCTTGGCGCTAGCGGCTGGGGCCAACGTCCTGACTTTC.